These 27 T cell receptor beta chains were sequenced from one sample in a study of CD8 T cells in Susac syndrome. A quantity of roughly 0.5 to 1 ug RNA underwent reverse transcription using random hexamers. Each CDR3 protein gets one entry after TCRdb re-called the immunoSEQ multiplex PCR reads with MiXCR. The sample has 150,000 or so distinct CDR3 sequences, about 95% seen once. The sequencing input was CD4+ T cells from PBMCs. The receptors here all came from a human donor with Susac syndrome.

This chain links TRBV20-1 with TRBJ2-3, with D perhaps matching TRBD2 (6 bases). This CDR3 spans 16 amino acids. Germline assignment: CDR1 DFQATT and CDR2 SNEGSKA (reference sequence). Deletions cut 0 bases from V and 2 bases from J, with 15 bases between. Here the CDR3 reads CSARDLSAGNTDTQYF. CDR3 bases: TGCAGTGCTAGAGATCTTAGCGCGGGGAACACAGATACGCAGTATTTT.

V usage is TRBV7-6 and J usage is TRBJ2-7; TRBD1 agrees at 11 bases. V lost 5 bases, J lost 3 bases, and 3 bases stayed unmatched. CDR1 and CDR2 (germline): SGHVS, FNYEAQ. The CDR3 loop spans 14 amino acids. The CDR3 protein is CASSPGQGDYEQYF. The CDR3 DNA sequence: TGTGCCAGCAGCCCGGGACAGGGGGACTACGAGCAGTACTTC.

This clonotype occurred a few times. The chain couples TRBV5-1 to TRBJ1-5; no reliable D call. Trimming took 3 bases from V and 7 from J, leaving 14 bases between them. This CDR3 has 14 amino acids. Germline lookup yields CDR1 SGHRS and CDR2 YFSETQ. CDR3 region: CASSSEGNGQPQHF. Written as DNA, the CDR3 is TGCGCCAGCAGCTCCGAAGGGAATGGGCAGCCCCAGCATTTT.

V and J are TRBV28 and TRBJ2-7; tentatively, D is TRBD1 (6 bases). The CDR3 has 14 amino acids. V dropped 6 bases and J dropped 0 bases, with 12 bases sitting between them. The V gene's germline CDR1 is MDHEN and CDR2 SYDVKM. The CDR3 DNA is TGTGCCAGCAGCACGTGGGGGCTCTCCTACGAGCAGTACTTC. It codes for CASSTWGLSYEQYF.

This clonotype has just one count. The chain joins TRBV12-3 or TRBV12-4 to TRBJ1-3; D unclear. Trimming left V 1 base short and J 1 base short, with 8 bases between. The CDR3 is 15 amino acids. The DNA for the CDR3 is TGTGCCAGCAGTTTAGATGGCAGGTCTGGAAACACCATATATTTT. Translating it yields CASSLDGRSGNTIYF.

The V call is TRBV29-1, the J call TRBJ1-2; D call uncertain. The CDR3 is made up of 13 amino acids. V shed 4 bases and J shed 7 bases, with 16 bases lying between them. Germline V CDR1 and CDR2: SQVTM, ANQGSEA. Written as DNA, the CDR3 is TGCAGCGTTGTCGGTCGGCCGTCCGGTGGCTACACCTTC. Its protein is CSVVGRPSGGYTF.

J is TRBJ1-4 and V is TRBV30; TRBD1 might be the D (5 bases). The V end was cut by 3 bases, the J end by 3 bases, with 11 bases between. Per germline, CDR1 GTSNPN and CDR2 SVGIG (reference sequence). The CDR3 is 14 amino acids. This CDR3 is CAWSPRAANEKLFF. CDR3 bases: TGTGCCTGGAGCCCCAGGGCGGCTAATGAAAAACTGTTTTTT. Together with reference TRBV30 and TRBJ1-4, the CDR3 gives the full variable domain: SQTIHQWPATLVQPVGSPLSLECTVEGTSNPNLYWYRQAAGRGLQLLFYSVGIGQISSEVPQNLSASRPQDRQFILSSKKLLLSDSGFYLCAWSPRAANEKLFFGSGTQLSVL.

The chain combines TRBV18 with TRBJ1-1; 10 bases match TRBD1. The CDR3 totals 16 residues. V lost 6 bases to trimming and J lost 0 bases; unmatched junction nucleotides: 7. Germline CDR1 reads KGHSH; CDR2 reads LQKENI. As DNA, the CDR3 is TGTGCCAGCTCCCCCGCGACAGGGGGCATGAACACTGAAGCTTTCTTT. It is translated as CASSPATGGMNTEAFF.

The CDR3 nucleotides are TGCAGTGCTAGAGATGTGGGAGGAACTAATGAAAAACTGTTTTTT. Translated, it gives CSARDVGGTNEKLFF. V gene TRBV20-1 combines with J gene TRBJ1-4; D is uncertain. CDR1 is DFQATT, CDR2 SNEGSKA, per germline (reference sequence). The CDR3 loop spans 15 amino acids. V lost 0 bases to trimming and J lost 1 base, with 9 bases between them.

This clonotype appeared once. The chain recombines TRBV7-9 with TRBJ1-2, with TRBD1 as a possible D gene (5 bases). The ends were cut back, 6 bases at V and 4 bases at J, with 9 bases in the middle. This CDR3 region has 12 residues. Germline V gives CDR1 SEHNR, CDR2 FQNEAQ (reference sequence). The CDR3 DNA reads as TGTGCCAGCAGTGGGGGGAGCTATGGCTACACCTTC. Amino acid sequence: CASSGGSYGYTF.

This clonotype was seen once. V gene TRBV6-5 combines with J gene TRBJ2-1; D remains ambiguous. V lost 0 bases, J lost 0 bases, and 12 bases lay in between. Germline CDR1 MNHEY, CDR2 SVGAGI. This CDR3 contains 17 residues. For the CDR3, the DNA is TGTGCCAGCAGTTACTCGAAAGCTTCGAGCTCCTACAATGAGCAGTTCTTC. This translates into CASSYSKASSSYNEQFF.

The rearrangement joins TRBV7-9 to TRBJ1-2; D is unresolved. Per the germline V gene, CDR1 is SEHNR and CDR2 is FQNEAQ (reference sequence). V was shortened by 7 bases and J by 0 bases, with 12 bases between the two germline ends. The CDR3 contains 14 residues. CDR3 nucleotide sequence: TGTGCCAGCAATCCCGACACAGCTAACTATGGCTACACCTTC. This sequence encodes CASNPDTANYGYTF.

This chain connects TRBV7-9 to TRBJ1-1; no clear D gene. Germline lookup yields CDR1 SEHNR and CDR2 FQNEAQ (reference sequence). This CDR3 spans 12 amino acids. V was clipped by 4 bases and J by 4 bases, with 7 bases between them. CDR3 in DNA: TGTGCCAGCAGCTACGGACCCACTGAAGCTTTCTTT. Translating gives CASSYGPTEAFF.

This clonotype has just one count. The gene calls are TRBV19 and TRBJ2-7; D perhaps matches TRBD1 (6 bases). Trimming removed 5 bases from V and 5 bases from J, with 16 bases in between. This CDR3 is 14 amino acids long. The germline gives CDR1 LNHDA, CDR2 SQIVND (reference sequence). Here the CDR3 reads CASSEQGFIDEQYF. The CDR3 bases are TGTGCCAGTAGTGAACAGGGTTTTATCGACGAGCAGTACTTC.

V gene TRBV28 combines with J gene TRBJ2-7; no definite D call. V was pared by 6 bases and J by 0 bases, with 15 bases between. This CDR3 comprises 15 residues. Germline V lookup: CDR1 MDHEN, CDR2 SYDVKM. The CDR3 DNA reads TGTGCCAGCAGCACTTACCCAGGCAGCTCCTACGAGCAGTACTTC. This codes for CASSTYPGSSYEQYF. The full variable domain, its missing parts supplied by reference TRBV28 and TRBJ2-7, is DVKVTQSSRYLVKRTGEKVFLECVQDMDHENMFWYRQDPGLGLRLIYFSYDVKMKEKGDIPEGYSVSREKKERFSLILESASTNQTSMYLCASSTYPGSSYEQYFGPGTRLTVT.

The J gene is TRBJ2-4, the V gene TRBV3-1; D is unclear. CDR1 is LGHDT, CDR2 YNNKEL, per germline (reference sequence). With 3 bases removed from V and 15 bases from J, the gap between germline ends came to 12 bases. This CDR3 region has 11 residues. The CDR3 DNA reads as TGTGCCAGCAGCCATGGCGGTCCGATGTACTTC. Protein product: CASSHGGPMYF.

This clonotype was seen only once. J is TRBJ2-7 and V is TRBV2; a weak D match, TRBD2 (5 bases). V gave up 2 bases and J gave up 4 bases, with 6 bases separating them. The germline gives CDR1 SNHLY, CDR2 FYNNEI. The length of the CDR3 is 12 residues. The CDR3 region is CASSERRYEQYF. The DNA for the CDR3 is TGTGCCAGCAGTGAAAGGAGGTACGAGCAGTACTTC.

This clonotype was found once. CDR3 nucleotide sequence: TGTGCCAGCACGAATGGAGTGGTCAATGAGCAGTTCTTC. It specifies CASTNGVVNEQFF. This chain links TRBV12-3 or TRBV12-4 with TRBJ2-1; no clear D. V lost 7 bases and J 6 bases, leaving 13 bases between the germline ends. The CDR3 sequence is 13 residues long.

The rearrangement links TRBV5-1 to TRBJ2-7; 7 positions match TRBD2. Losses at the gene ends were 1 base for V and 2 bases for J; bases not matched to a gene: 6. CDR3 length equals 15 residues. Looked up from germline, CDR1 is SGHRS and CDR2 is YFSETQ. In DNA form, the CDR3 reads TGCGCCAGCAGCTTGTTGACCGGGAGGCCCTACGAGCAGTACTTC. This sequence encodes CASSLLTGRPYEQYF. The variable domain in full, with the rest retrieved from reference TRBV5-1 and TRBJ2-7, is KAGVTQTPRYLIKTRGQQVTLSCSPISGHRSVSWYQQTPGQGLQFLFEYFSETQRNKGNFPGRFSGRQFSNSRSEMNVSTLELGDSALYLCASSLLTGRPYEQYFGPGTRLTVT.

V is TRBV20-1 and J is TRBJ2-7; 10 bases agree with TRBD1. Germline CDR1 DFQATT, CDR2 SNEGSKA (reference sequence). The J segment lost 5 bases and the V segment lost 3 bases, leaving 7 bases of the junction unmatched. The CDR3 has 14 residues. CDR3 in DNA: TGCAGTGCTAGCTCGGGACAGGGGTTAAACGAGCAGTACTTC. Protein sequence: CSASSGQGLNEQYF.

V and J are TRBV3-1 and TRBJ1-2; TRBD1 might be the D (5 bases). The CDR3 has 12 amino acids. Trimming took off 5 bases at V and 9 bases at J, with 13 bases between the two ends. Germline CDR1 is LGHDT and CDR2 is YNNKEL (reference sequence). The CDR3 is CASSYPGGSYTF. The DNA of the CDR3 is TGTGCCAGCAGCTACCCCGGGGGTAGCTACACCTTC.

This clonotype was observed a single time. V and J are TRBV7-9 and TRBJ2-7, with D maybe TRBD2 (5 bases). The CDR3 is 12 residues long. The V gene's germline CDR1 is SEHNR and CDR2 FQNEAQ (reference sequence). V was pared by 5 bases and J by 3 bases, with 8 bases between. The chain's CDR3 is CASSRGGYEQYF. CDR3 in DNA: TGTGCCAGCAGCCGAGGAGGCTACGAGCAGTACTTC. The variable domain in full, completed from reference TRBV7-9 and TRBJ2-7, reads DTGVSQNPRHKITKRGQNVTFRCDPISEHNRLYWYRQTLGQGPEFLTYFQNEAQLEKSRLLSDRFSAERPKGSFSTLEIQRTEQGDSAMYLCASSRGGYEQYFGPGTRLTVT.

The genes are TRBV15 and TRBJ2-2; weak D call: TRBD1 (6 bases). The CDR3 has 16 amino acids. Trimming took 3 bases from V and 4 from J, leaving 15 bases between them. Germline V gene lookup returns CDR1 LNHNV and CDR2 YYDKDF (reference sequence). CDR3 in DNA: TGTGCCACCAGCAGGGGTACAGGGTTTGGCACCGGGGAGCTGTTTTTT. It encodes CATSRGTGFGTGELFF.

The V and J genes are TRBV9 and TRBJ2-1, with 8 bases lining up with TRBD1. Trimming at V came to 0 bases and at J to 7 bases, leaving 6 bases not matched to a gene. CDR3 length: 15 amino acids. Looked up from germline, CDR1 is SGDLS and CDR2 is YYNGEE. The chain's CDR3 is CASSVGDRFPNEQFF. As DNA, the CDR3 is TGTGCCAGCAGCGTAGGGGACAGGTTTCCGAATGAGCAGTTCTTC.

This chain joins TRBV18 and TRBJ2-2; D possibly corresponds to TRBD2 (5 bases). The CDR3 has 15 residues. CDR1 KGHSH and CDR2 LQKENI come from the germline V gene. Trimming shortened V by 0 bases and J by 2 bases, and 7 bases separated the two germline ends. CDR3 region: CASSPPTGNTGELFF. In DNA, the CDR3 is TGTGCCAGCTCACCACCGACGGGAAACACCGGGGAGCTGTTTTTT.

The J gene is TRBJ2-2, the V gene TRBV9; maybe TRBD2 (6 bases). CDR3 length equals 15 residues. Trimming removed 4 bases at V and 4 bases at J, with 14 bases between. Germline lookup yields CDR1 SGDLS and CDR2 YYNGEE. CDR3 protein: CASSSRETGTGELFF. CDR3 nucleotides: TGTGCCAGCAGCTCTCGGGAGACGGGCACCGGGGAGCTGTTTTTT.

CDR3 in amino acids: CASSQGVLSPGGNQPQHF. CDR3 DNA: TGCGCCAGCAGCCAAGGGGTTCTCTCCCCAGGGGGCAATCAGCCCCAGCATTTT. The gene calls are TRBV4-1 and TRBJ1-5, with a tentative D call TRBD1 (6 bases). Germline values: CDR1 MGHRA, CDR2 YSYEKL. The V and J ends lost 1 base and 2 bases respectively, with 18 bases between them. This CDR3 comprises 18 residues.